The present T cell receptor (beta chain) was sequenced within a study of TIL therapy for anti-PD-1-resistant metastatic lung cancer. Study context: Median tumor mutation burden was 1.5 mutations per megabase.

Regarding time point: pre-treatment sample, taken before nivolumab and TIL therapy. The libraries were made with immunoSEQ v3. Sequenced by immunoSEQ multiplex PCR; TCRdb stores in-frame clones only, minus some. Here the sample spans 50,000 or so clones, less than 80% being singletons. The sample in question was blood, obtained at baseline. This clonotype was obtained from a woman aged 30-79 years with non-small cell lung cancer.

The DNA for the CDR3 is TGTGCCTGGGGACCGGGGCTCGAACATCAGCCCCAGCATTTT. It translates to CAWGPGLEHQPQHF. The rearrangement links TRBV30 to TRBJ1-5; maybe TRBD1 (5 bases). The CDR3 extends over 14 amino acids. The germline gives CDR1 GTSNPN, CDR2 SVGIG (reference sequence). V lost 5 bases to trimming and J lost 5 bases, with 16 bases between them.